This T cell receptor beta chain was identified during a study of blood T cell repertoires in COVID-19. About the research overall: Sample material is recorded as cDNA or gDNA derived from T cells, B-cell-depleted T cells, or PBMCs.

Only in-frame clones appear in the TCRdb table, and some are missing; sequencing was by immunoSEQ multiplex PCR. The profile shows 150,000 to 200,000 clones, roughly nine tenths of them singletons. V was trimmed by 3 bases and J by 5 bases, leaving 13 bases between them. Germline CDR1 is WSHSY and CDR2 is SAAADI. This CDR3 has 14 residues. This chain uses TRBV10-2 with TRBJ1-2; TRBD1 is a possible D gene (6 bases). The TCR comes from a woman younger than 45 with active or convalescent COVID-19. Specimen: peripheral blood. CDR3 nucleotide sequence: TGCGCCAGCAGTGACTCGGGGGGGGCGTATGGCTACACCTTC. Its translation is CASSDSGGAYGYTF.